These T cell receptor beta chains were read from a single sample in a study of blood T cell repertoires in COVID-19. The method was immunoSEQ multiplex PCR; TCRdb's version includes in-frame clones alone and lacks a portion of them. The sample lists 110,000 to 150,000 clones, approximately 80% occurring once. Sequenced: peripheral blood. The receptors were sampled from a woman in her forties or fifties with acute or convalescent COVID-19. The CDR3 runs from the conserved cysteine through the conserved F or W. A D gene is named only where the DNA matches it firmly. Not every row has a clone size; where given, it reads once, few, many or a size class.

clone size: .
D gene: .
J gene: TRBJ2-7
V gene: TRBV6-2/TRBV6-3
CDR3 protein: CASSSYSEQYF
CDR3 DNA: TGTGCCAGCAGTTCCTACTCCGAGCAGTACTTC

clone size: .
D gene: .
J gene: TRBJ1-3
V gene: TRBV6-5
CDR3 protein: CAIGTSGNTIYF
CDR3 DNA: TGTGCCATCGGTACCTCTGGAAACACCATATATTTT

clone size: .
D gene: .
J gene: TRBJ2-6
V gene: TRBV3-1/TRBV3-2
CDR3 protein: CASSPRDGANVLTF
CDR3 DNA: TGTGCCAGCAGCCCTAGAGACGGTGCCAACGTCCTGACTTTC

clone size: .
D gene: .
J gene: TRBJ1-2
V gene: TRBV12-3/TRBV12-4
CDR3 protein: CASSFARNYGYTF
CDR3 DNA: TGTGCCAGCAGTTTTGCGCGGAACTATGGCTACACCTTC

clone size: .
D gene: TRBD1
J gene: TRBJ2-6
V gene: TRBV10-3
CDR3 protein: CAISEGQGRGSGANVLTF
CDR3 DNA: TGTGCCATCAGTGAGGGACAGGGTAGGGGCTCTGGGGCCAACGTCCTGACTTTC

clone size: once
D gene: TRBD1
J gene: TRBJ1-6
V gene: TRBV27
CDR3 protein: CASSFLDRGHSPLHF
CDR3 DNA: TGTGCCAGCAGTTTCCTCGACAGGGGTCATTCACCCCTCCACTTT

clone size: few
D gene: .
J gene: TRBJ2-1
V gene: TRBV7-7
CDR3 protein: CASSLDPLGEQFF
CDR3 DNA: TGTGCCAGCAGCTTAGATCCCCTCGGTGAGCAGTTCTTC

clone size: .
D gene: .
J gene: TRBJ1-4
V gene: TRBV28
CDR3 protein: CASSSPQGDGEKLFF
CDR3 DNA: TGTGCCAGCAGTTCCCCCCAGGGTGACGGTGAAAAACTGTTTTTT

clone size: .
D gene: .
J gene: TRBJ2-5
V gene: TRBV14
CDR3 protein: CASSQGVRETQYF
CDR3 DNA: TGTGCCAGCAGCCAAGGAGTTCGGGAGACCCAGTACTTC

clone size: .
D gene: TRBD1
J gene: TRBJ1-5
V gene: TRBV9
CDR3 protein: CASSSGTGNQPQHF
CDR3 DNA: TGTGCCAGCAGCTCTGGGACAGGCAATCAGCCCCAGCATTTT

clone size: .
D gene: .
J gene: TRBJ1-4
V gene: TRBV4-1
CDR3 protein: CASSQGWQSNEKLFF
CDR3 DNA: TGCGCCAGCAGCCAAGGATGGCAGTCTAATGAAAAACTGTTTTTT

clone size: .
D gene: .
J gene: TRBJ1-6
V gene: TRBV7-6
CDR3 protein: CASSAGQLDYSFSYNSPLHF
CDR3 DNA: TGTGCCAGCAGCGCAGGACAGCTCGACTACTCTTTCTCCTATAATTCACCCCTCCACTTT

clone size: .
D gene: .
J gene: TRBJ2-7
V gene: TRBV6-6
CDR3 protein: CASSPGGYEQYF
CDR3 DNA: TGTGCCAGCAGTCCCGGGGGCTACGAGCAGTACTTC

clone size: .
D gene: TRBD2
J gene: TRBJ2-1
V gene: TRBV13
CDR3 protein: CASNLGGAFGEQFF
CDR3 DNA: TGTGCCAGCAACCTCGGGGGGGCCTTTGGTGAGCAGTTCTTC

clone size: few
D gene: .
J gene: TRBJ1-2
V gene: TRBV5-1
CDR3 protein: CASSLAGTNDNYGYTF
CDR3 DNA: TGCGCCAGCAGCTTAGCCGGGACAAACGATAACTATGGCTACACCTTC

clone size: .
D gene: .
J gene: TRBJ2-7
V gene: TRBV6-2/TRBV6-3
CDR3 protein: CASSLPGEAYEQYF
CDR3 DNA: TGTGCCAGCAGTCTCCCCGGGGAGGCCTACGAGCAGTACTTC

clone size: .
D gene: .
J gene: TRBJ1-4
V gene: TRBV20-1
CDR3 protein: CSARGGEKLFF
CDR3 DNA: TGCAGTGCAAGGGGAGGCGAAAAACTGTTTTTT

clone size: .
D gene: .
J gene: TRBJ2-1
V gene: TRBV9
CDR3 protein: CASSVEGEIYNEQFF
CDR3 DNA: TGTGCCAGCAGCGTAGAAGGAGAGATCTACAATGAGCAGTTCTTC

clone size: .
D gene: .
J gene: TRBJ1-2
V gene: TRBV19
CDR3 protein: CASSMNGEAGYGYTF
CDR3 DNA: TGTGCCAGTAGTATGAATGGAGAAGCGGGCTATGGCTACACCTTC

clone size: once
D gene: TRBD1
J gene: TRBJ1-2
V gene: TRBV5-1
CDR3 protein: CASSLAPGQGVGYTF
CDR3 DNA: TGCGCCAGCAGCTTGGCTCCGGGACAGGGGGTCGGCTACACCTTC

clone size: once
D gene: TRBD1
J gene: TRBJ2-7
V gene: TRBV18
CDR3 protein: CASSPSSGQSYEQYF
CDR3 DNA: TGTGCCAGCTCACCAAGCTCGGGACAGAGCTACGAGCAGTACTTC

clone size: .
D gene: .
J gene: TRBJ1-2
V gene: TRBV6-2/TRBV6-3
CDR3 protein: CASSYGRGSANYGYTF
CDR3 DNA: TGTGCCAGCAGTTACGGACGGGGTTCGGCTAACTATGGCTACACCTTC

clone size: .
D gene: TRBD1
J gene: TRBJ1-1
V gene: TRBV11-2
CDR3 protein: CASGAVFLDRATEAFF
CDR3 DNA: TGTGCCAGCGGGGCCGTCTTTCTCGACAGGGCGACTGAAGCTTTCTTT

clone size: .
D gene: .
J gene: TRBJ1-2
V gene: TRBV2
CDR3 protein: CASKVDRLNYGYTF
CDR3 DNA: TGTGCCAGCAAGGTAGACCGACTTAACTATGGCTACACCTTC

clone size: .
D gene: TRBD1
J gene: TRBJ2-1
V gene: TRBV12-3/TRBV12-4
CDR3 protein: CASSQDRYNEQFF
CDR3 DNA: TGTGCCAGCAGTCAGGACAGGTACAATGAGCAGTTCTTC

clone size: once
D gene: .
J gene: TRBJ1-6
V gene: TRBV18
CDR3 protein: CASSPPGSYNSPLHF
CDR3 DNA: TGTGCCAGCTCACCCCCGGGCTCCTATAATTCACCCCTCCACTTT

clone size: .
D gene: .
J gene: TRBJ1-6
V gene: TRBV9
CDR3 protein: CASSVARDNSPLHF
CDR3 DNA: TGTGCCAGCAGCGTAGCCAGGGATAATTCACCCCTCCACTTT